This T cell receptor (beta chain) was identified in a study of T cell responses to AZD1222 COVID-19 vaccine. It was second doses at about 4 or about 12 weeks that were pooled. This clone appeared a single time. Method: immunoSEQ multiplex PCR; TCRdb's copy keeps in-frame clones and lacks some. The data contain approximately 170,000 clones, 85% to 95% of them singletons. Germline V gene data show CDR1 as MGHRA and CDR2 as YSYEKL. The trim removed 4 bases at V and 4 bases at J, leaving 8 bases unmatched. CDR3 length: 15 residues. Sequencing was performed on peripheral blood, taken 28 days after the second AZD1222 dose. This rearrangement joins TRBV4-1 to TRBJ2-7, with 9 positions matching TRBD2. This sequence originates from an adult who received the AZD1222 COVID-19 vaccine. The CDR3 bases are TGCGCCAGCAGCCCCCTGTGGCGGGAGGGGTACGAGCAGTACTTC. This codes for CASSPLWREGYEQYF.